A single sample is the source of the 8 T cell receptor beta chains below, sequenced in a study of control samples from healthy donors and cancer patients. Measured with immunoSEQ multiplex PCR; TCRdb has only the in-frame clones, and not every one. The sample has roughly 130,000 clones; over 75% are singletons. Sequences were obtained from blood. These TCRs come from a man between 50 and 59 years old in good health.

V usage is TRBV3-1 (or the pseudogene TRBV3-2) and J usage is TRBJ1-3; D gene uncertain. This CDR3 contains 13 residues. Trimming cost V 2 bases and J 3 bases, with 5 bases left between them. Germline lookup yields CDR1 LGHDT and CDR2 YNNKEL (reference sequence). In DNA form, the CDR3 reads TGTGCCAGCAGCCAACACAGTGGAAACACCATATATTTT. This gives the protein CASSQHSGNTIYF.

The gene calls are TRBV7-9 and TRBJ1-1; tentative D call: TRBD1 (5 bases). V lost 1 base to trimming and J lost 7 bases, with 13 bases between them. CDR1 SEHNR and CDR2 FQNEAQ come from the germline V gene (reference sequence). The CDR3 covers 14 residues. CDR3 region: CASSLDSVGVEAFF. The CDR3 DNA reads TGTGCCAGCAGCTTAGACTCGGTAGGGGTTGAAGCTTTCTTT.

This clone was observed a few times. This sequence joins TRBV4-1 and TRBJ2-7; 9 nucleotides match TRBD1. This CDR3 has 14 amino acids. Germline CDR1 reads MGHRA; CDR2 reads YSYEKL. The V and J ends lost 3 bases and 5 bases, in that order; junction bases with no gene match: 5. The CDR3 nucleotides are TGCGCCAGCAGCCAGGGGACAGGGCTCAACGAGCAGTACTTC. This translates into CASSQGTGLNEQYF.

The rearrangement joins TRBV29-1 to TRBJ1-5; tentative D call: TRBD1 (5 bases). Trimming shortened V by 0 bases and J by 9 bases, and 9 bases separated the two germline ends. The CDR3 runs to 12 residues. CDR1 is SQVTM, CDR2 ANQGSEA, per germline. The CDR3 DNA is TGCAGCGTTGAAGAGTGGGGGGGGCCCCAGCATTTT. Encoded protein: CSVEEWGGPQHF.

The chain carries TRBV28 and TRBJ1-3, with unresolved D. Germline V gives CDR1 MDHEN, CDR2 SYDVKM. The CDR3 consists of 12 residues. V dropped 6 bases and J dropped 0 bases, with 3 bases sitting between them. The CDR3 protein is CASRSSGNTIYF. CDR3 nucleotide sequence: TGTGCCAGCAGGAGCTCTGGAAACACCATATATTTT.

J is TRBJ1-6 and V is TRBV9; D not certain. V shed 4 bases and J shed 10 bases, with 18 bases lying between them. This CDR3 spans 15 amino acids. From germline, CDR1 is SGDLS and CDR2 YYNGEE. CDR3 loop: CASSTTPQVESPLHF. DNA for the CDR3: TGTGCCAGCAGCACCACCCCCCAGGTTGAATCACCCCTCCACTTT. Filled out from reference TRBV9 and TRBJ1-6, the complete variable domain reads DSGVTQTPKHLITATGQRVTLRCSPRSGDLSVYWYQQSLDQGLQFLIQYYNGEERAKGNILERFSAQQFPDLHSELNLSSLELGDSALYFCASSTTPQVESPLHFGNGTRLTVT.

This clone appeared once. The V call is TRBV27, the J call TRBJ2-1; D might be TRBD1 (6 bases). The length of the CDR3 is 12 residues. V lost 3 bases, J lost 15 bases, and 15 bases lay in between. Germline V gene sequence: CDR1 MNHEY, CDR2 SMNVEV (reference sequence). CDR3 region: CASSFIGGQVFF. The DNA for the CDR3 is TGTGCCAGCAGTTTTATAGGGGGTCAGGTGTTCTTC.

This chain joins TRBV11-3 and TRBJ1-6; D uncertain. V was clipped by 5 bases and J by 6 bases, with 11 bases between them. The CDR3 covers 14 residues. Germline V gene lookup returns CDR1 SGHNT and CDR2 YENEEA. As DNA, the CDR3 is TGTGCCAGCAGCCCCCCGACGGGTAATTCACCCCTCCACTTT. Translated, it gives CASSPPTGNSPLHF.